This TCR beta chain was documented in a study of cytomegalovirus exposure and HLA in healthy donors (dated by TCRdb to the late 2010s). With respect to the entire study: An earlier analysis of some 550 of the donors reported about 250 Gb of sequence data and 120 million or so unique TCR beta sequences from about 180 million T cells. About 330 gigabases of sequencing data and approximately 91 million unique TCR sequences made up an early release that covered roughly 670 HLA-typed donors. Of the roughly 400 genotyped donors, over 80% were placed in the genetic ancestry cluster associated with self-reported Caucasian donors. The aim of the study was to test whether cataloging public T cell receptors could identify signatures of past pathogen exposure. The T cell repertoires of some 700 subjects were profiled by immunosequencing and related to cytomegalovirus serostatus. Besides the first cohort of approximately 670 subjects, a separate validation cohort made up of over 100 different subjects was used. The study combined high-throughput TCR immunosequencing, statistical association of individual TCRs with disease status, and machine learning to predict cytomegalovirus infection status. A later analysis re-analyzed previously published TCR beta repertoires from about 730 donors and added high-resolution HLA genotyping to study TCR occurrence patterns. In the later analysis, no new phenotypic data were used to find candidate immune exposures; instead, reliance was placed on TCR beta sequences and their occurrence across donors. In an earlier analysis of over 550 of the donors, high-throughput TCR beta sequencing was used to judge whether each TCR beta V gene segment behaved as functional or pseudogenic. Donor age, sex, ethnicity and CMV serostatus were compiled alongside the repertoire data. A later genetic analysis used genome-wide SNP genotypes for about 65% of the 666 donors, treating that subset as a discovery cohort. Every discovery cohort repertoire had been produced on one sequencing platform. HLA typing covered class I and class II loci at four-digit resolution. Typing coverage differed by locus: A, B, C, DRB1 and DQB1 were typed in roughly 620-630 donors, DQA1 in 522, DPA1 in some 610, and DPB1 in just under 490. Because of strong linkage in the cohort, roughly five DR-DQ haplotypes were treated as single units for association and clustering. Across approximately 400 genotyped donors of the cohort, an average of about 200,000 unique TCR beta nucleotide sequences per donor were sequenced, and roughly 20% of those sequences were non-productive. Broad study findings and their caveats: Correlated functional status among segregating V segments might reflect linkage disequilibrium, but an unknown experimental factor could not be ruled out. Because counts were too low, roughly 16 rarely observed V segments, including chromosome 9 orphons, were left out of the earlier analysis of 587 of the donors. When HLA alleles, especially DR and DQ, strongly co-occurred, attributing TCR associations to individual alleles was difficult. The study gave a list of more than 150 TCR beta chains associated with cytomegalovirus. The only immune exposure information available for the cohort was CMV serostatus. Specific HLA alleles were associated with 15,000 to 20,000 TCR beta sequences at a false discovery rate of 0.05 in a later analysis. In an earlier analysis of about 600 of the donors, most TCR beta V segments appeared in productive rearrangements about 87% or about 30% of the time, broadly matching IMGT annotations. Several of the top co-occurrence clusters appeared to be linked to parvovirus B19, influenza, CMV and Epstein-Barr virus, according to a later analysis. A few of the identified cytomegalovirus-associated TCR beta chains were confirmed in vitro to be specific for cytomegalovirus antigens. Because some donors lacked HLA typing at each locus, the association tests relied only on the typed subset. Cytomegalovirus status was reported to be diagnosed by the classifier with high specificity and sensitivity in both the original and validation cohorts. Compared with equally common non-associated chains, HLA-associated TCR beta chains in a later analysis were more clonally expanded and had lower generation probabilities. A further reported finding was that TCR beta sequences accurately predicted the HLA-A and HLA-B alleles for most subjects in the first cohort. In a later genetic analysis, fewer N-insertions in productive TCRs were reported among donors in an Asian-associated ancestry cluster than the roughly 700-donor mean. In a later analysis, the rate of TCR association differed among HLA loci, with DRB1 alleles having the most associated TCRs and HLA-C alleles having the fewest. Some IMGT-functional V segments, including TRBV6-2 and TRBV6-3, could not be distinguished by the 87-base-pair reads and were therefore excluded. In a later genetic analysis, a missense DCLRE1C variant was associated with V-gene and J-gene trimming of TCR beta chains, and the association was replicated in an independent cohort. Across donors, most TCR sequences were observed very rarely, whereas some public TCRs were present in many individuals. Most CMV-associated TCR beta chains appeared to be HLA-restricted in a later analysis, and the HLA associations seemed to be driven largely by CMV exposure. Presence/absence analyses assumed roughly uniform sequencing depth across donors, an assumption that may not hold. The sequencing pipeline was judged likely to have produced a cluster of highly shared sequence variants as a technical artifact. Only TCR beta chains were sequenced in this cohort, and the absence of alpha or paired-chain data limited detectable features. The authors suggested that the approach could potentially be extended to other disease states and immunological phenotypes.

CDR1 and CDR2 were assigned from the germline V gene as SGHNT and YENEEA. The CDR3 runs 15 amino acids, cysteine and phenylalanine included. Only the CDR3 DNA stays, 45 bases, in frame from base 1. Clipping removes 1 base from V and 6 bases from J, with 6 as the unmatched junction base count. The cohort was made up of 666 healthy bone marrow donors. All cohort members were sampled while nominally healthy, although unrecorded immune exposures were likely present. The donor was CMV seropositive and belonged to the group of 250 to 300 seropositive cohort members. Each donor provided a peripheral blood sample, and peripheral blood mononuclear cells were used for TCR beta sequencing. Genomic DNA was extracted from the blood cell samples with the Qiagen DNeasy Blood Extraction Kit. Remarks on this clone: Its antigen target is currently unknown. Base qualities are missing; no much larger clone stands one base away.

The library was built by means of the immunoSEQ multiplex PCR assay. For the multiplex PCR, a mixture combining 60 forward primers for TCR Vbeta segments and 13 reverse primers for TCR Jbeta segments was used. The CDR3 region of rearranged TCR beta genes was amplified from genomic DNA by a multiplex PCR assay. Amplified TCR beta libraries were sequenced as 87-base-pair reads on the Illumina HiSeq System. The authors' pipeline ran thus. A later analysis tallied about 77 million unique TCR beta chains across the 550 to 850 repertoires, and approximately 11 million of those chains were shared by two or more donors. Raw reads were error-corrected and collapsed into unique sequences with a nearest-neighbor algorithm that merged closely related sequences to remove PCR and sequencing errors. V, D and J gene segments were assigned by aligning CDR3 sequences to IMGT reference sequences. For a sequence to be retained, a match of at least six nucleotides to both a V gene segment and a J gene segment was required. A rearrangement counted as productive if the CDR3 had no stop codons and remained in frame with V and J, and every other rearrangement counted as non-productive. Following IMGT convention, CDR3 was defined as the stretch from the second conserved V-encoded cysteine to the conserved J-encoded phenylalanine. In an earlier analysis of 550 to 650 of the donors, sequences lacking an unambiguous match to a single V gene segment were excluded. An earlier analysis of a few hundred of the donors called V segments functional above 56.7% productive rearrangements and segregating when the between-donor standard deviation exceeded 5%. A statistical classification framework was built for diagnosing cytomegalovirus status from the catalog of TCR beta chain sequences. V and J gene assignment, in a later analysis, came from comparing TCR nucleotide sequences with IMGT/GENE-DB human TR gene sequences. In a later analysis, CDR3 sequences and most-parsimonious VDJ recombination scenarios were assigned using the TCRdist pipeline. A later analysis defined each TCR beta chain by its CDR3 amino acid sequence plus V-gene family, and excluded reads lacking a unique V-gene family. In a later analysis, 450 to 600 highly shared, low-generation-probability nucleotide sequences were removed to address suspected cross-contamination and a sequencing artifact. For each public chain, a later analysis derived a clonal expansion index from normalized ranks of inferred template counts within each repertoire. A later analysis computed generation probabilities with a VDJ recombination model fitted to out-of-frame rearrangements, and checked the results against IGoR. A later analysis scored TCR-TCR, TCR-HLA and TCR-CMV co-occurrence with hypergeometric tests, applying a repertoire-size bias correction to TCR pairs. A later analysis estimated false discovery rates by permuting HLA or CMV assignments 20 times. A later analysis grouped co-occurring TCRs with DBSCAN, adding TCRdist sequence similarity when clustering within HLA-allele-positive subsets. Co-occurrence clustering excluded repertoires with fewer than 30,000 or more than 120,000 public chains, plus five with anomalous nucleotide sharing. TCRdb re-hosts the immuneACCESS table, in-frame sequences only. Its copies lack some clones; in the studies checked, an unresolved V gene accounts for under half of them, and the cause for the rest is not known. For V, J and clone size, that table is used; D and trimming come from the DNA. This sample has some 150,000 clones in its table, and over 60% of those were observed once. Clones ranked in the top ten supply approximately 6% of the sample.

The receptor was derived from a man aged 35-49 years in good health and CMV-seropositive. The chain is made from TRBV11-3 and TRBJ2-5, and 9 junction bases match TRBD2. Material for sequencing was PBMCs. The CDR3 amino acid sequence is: CASSLGLAEEKTQYF. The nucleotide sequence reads TGTGCCAGCAGCTTAGGACTAGCGGAAGAGAAGACCCAGTACTTC. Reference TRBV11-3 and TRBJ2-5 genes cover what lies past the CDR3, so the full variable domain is EAGVVQSPRYKIIEKKQPVAFWCNPISGHNTLYWYLQNLGQGPELLIRYENEEAVDDSQLPKDRFSAERLKGVDSTLKIQPAELGDSAVYLCASSLGLAEEKTQYFGPGTRLLVL.